Listed below are T cell receptor beta chains from one sample, sequenced in a study of cytomegalovirus exposure and HLA in healthy donors. Clones were read by immunoSEQ multiplex PCR, and TCRdb kept only the in-frame ones, dropping some. The repertoire holds some 180,000 clones, with about 83% as singletons. The material sequenced was PBMCs. These receptors originate from a man in his forties in good health and CMV-seropositive. Both conserved end residues are part of each CDR3. Each record gives: V gene, clone size, J gene, D gene, CDR3 protein, CDR3 DNA. The D gene is left open where the match is weak. Size is omitted from some rows. Given values are once, few, many or a class for expanded clones.

TRBV2	NA	TRBJ1-2	NA	CASSVAGIGYTF	TGTGCCAGCAGTGTGGCGGGGATTGGCTACACCTTC
TRBV28	NA	TRBJ1-2	TRBD1	CASSRWTGGYYGYTF	TGTGCCAGCAGTCGCTGGACAGGGGGGTACTATGGCTACACCTTC
TRBV30	NA	TRBJ1-2	NA	CAWRLYLYGYTF	TGTGCCTGGAGGCTGTACCTATATGGCTACACCTTC
TRBV7-9	NA	TRBJ2-4	NA	CASSFEARSLQYF	TGTGCCAGCAGCTTCGAGGCTCGAAGCCTTCAGTACTTC
TRBV20-1	NA	TRBJ2-1	NA	CSARLFNEQFF	TGCAGTGCACGACTCTTCAATGAGCAGTTCTTC
TRBV6-1	NA	TRBJ2-2	NA	CASSASSGATGELFF	TGTGCCAGCAGTGCCTCCTCAGGGGCCACCGGGGAGCTGTTTTTT
TRBV4-2	NA	TRBJ1-2	NA	CASSQDIAGVSGYTF	TGTGCCAGCAGCCAAGATATCGCGGGGGTTAGTGGCTACACCTTC
TRBV7-9	NA	TRBJ2-1	TRBD2	CASSRGLAGGDNEQFF	TGTGCCAGCAGCCGAGGACTAGCGGGAGGTGACAATGAGCAGTTCTTC
TRBV6-1	NA	TRBJ1-2	NA	CASSSDRLSYGYTF	TGTGCCAGCAGTTCGGACAGATTAAGCTATGGCTACACCTTC
TRBV9	NA	TRBJ1-2	NA	CASSSAMSLGYTF	TGTGCCAGCAGCTCCGCGATGTCACTAGGCTACACCTTC
TRBV6-1	NA	TRBJ1-6	TRBD1	CASSVMGTGGLSSYNSPLHF	TGTGCCAGCAGTGTAATGGGGACAGGGGGCCTTAGCTCCTATAATTCACCCCTCCACTTT
TRBV7-2	few	TRBJ2-7	TRBD1	CASSLEMSGQGYEQYF	TGTGCCAGCAGCTTAGAAATGTCGGGACAGGGATACGAGCAGTACTTC
TRBV27	NA	TRBJ2-7	TRBD2	CASSLSSSGRYEQYF	TGTGCCAGCAGTTTATCTTCTAGCGGGAGATACGAGCAGTACTTC
TRBV10-1	NA	TRBJ1-1	NA	CAHWPGSNPEAFF	TGCGCCCATTGGCCTGGGAGCAACCCTGAAGCTTTCTTT
TRBV4-2	NA	TRBJ1-4	NA	CASSQPGSNNEKLFF	TGTGCCAGCAGCCAACCGGGGTCCAATAATGAAAAACTGTTTTTT
TRBV28	NA	TRBJ1-2	NA	CASSSRRVGGYTF	TGTGCCAGCAGTTCCCGCAGGGTAGGCGGCTACACCTTC
TRBV10-3	NA	TRBJ2-3	TRBD1	CAITETSSGGTQYF	TGTGCCATCACAGAGACCTCATCAGGGGGAACGCAGTATTTT
TRBV9	NA	TRBJ2-7	NA	CASSVGPENYEQYF	TGTGCCAGCAGCGTAGGCCCAGAAAACTACGAGCAGTACTTC
TRBV2	NA	TRBJ2-2	TRBD2	CASRGVLAVNTGELFF	TGTGCCAGCAGGGGGGTACTAGCGGTGAACACCGGGGAGCTGTTTTTT
TRBV28	NA	TRBJ1-4	NA	CATSDREKLFF	TGTGCCACTTCAGACAGGGAAAAACTGTTTTTT
TRBV6-5	NA	TRBJ1-2	NA	CASSSAPGTSNYGYTF	TGTGCCAGCAGTTCTGCCCCCGGGACAAGCAACTATGGCTACACCTTC
TRBV11-2	NA	TRBJ2-4	TRBD2	CASSHRLAGGRGNIQYF	TGTGCCAGCAGCCATCGACTAGCGGGAGGTCGAGGGAACATTCAGTACTTC
TRBV19	NA	TRBJ2-1	TRBD2	CASSVLAGGNKVNEQFF	TGTGCCAGTAGTGTACTAGCGGGAGGTAACAAAGTCAATGAGCAGTTCTTC
TRBV29-1	NA	TRBJ2-7	TRBD2	CSVGTSGSYEQYF	TGCAGCGTTGGAACTAGCGGGTCCTACGAGCAGTACTTC
TRBV7-2	NA	TRBJ2-1	TRBD2	CASSWGGSNNEQFF	TGTGCCAGCAGCTGGGGGGGATCGAACAATGAGCAGTTCTTC
TRBV5-4	NA	TRBJ2-1	TRBD2	CASSSGLAGGPSDEQFF	TGTGCCAGCAGCTCGGGACTAGCGGGAGGGCCAAGTGATGAGCAGTTCTTC
TRBV29-1	NA	TRBJ1-2	NA	CSVGWGGYTF	TGCAGCGTTGGGTGGGGCGGCTACACCTTC
TRBV6-6	NA	TRBJ1-2	NA	CASTPAQGSLNYGYTF	TGTGCCAGCACTCCCGCCCAGGGCAGCCTGAACTATGGCTACACCTTC
TRBV4-1	NA	TRBJ2-7	TRBD1	CASSQDSTGISYEQYF	TGCGCCAGCAGCCAAGATTCGACAGGGATCTCCTACGAGCAGTACTTC
TRBV10-3	NA	TRBJ1-2	TRBD1	CAISGAGTGGDYGYTF	TGTGCCATCAGTGGGGCGGGGACAGGGGGCGACTATGGCTACACCTTC
TRBV27	NA	TRBJ2-1	NA	CASSRGGYNEQFF	TGTGCCAGCAGTAGGGGGGGTTACAATGAGCAGTTCTTC
TRBV29-1	NA	TRBJ1-1	TRBD1	CSVAVTGIKDTEAFF	TGCAGCGTTGCTGTGACAGGGATTAAGGACACTGAAGCTTTCTTT
TRBV28	once	TRBJ2-1	NA	CASSSPQGTLHEQFF	TGTGCCAGCAGTTCCCCACAGGGCACCCTTCATGAGCAGTTCTTC
TRBV19	once	TRBJ2-7	NA	CASSSGPYEQYF	TGTGCCAGTAGTAGCGGCCCCTACGAGCAGTACTTC
TRBV9	NA	TRBJ2-1	TRBD2	CASSASGSHNSYNEQFF	TGTGCCAGCAGCGCTAGCGGGTCCCACAACTCCTACAATGAGCAGTTCTTC
TRBV5-5	once	TRBJ1-1	NA	CASSLRTEAFF	TGTGCCAGCAGCTTGCGGACTGAAGCTTTCTTT
TRBV30	NA	TRBJ2-7	TRBD1	CAWSPIGVRDRSEQYF	TGTGCCTGGAGCCCAATCGGAGTCCGGGACAGAAGCGAGCAGTACTTC
TRBV18	NA	TRBJ2-3	NA	CASSPSLTDTQYF	TGTGCCAGCTCACCTTCCCTCACAGATACGCAGTATTTT
TRBV28	NA	TRBJ2-2	TRBD1	CASSLKGTGRIPVGELFF	TGTGCCAGCAGTTTAAAGGGGACAGGACGGATTCCCGTCGGGGAGCTGTTTTTT
TRBV2	NA	TRBJ1-1	TRBD1	CASLDRALPNTEAFF	TGTGCCAGCCTGGACAGGGCATTACCGAACACTGAAGCTTTCTTT
TRBV5-1	NA	TRBJ1-3	NA	CASSLGGSGTIYF	TGCGCCAGCAGCTTGGGGGGCTCAGGCACCATATATTTT
TRBV5-1	NA	TRBJ2-3	NA	CASSLGSSSLDTQYF	TGCGCCAGCAGCTTGGGTTCTAGCAGCCTTGATACGCAGTATTTT
TRBV28	NA	TRBJ1-3	NA	CASSSRGSGNTIYF	TGTGCCAGCAGTTCCAGGGGCTCTGGAAACACCATATATTTT